This is a list of T cell receptor beta chains from one sample in a study of OX40 agonist ivuxolimab in advanced cancers. Profiled with immunoSEQ multiplex PCR; TCRdb holds only in-frame clones, not every one. The sample lists approximately 94,000 clones, 90% to 95% occurring once. The sequenced sample was CD4+ or CD8+ T cells sorted from blood, obtained in a trial of the OX40 agonist ivuxolimab. The source is an adult with an advanced solid tumor such as melanoma, head and neck, liver or kidney cancer. The CDR3 runs from the conserved cysteine through the conserved F or W.

length | J | V | CDR3
10 | TRBJ2-4 | TRBV6-1 | CASSEAGTYF
16 | TRBJ2-6 | TRBV4-3 | CASSQDMASGANVLTF
14 | TRBJ1-5 | TRBV30 | CAWSVPLSNQPQHF
14 | TRBJ1-4 | TRBV4-1 | CASSQDRADEKLFF
13 | TRBJ2-5 | TRBV6-6 | CASRRDYLETQYF
18 | TRBJ2-2 | TRBV4-3 | CASSQDWGGPGADGELFF
14 | TRBJ2-3 | TRBV11-3 | CASSLSTRTDTQYF
13 | TRBJ1-5 | TRBV29-1 | CSVAGQSDQPQHF
15 | TRBJ1-3 | TRBV9 | CASSVVGAAGNTIYF
14 | TRBJ2-1 | TRBV7-8 | CASSRSGLYNEQFF
14 | TRBJ1-2 | TRBV11-1 | CASSLTPGSTGYTF
15 | TRBJ2-3 | TRBV9 | CASSVAAVGTDTQYF
17 | TRBJ1-1 | TRBV5-8 | CASSLDGQGGGGTEAFF
11 | TRBJ2-1 | TRBV7-8 | CATREVDEQFF
15 | TRBJ2-1 | TRBV7-2 | CASSLRLGSYNEQFF
13 | TRBJ2-3 | TRBV19 | CASSMANTDTQYF
18 | TRBJ2-3 | TRBV11-1 | CASSLLAGTSTSTDTQYF
14 | TRBJ2-1 | TRBV5-1 | CASSSGLVGNEQFF
13 | TRBJ2-7 | TRBV7-2 | CASTVPSSNEQYF
15 | TRBJ2-1 | TRBV6-1 | CASSVDKSSYNEQFF
14 | TRBJ2-3 | TRBV7-2 | CASSFSGVGGTQYF
15 | TRBJ2-2 | TRBV28 | CASSLTGQLTGELFF
13 | TRBJ1-4 | TRBV25-1 | CARKQGAVEKLFF
14 | TRBJ1-3 | TRBV30 | CAWSPARRRNTIYF
12 | TRBJ1-3 | TRBV6-6 | CASQEAGNTIYF
14 | TRBJ2-7 | TRBV5-4 | CASNPGVPPYEQYF
16 | - | TRBV19 | CASSKRGVSASYEQYF
14 | TRBJ2-7 | TRBV11-3 | CASSLDQTRHAQYF
14 | TRBJ2-2 | TRBV28 | CASSLNKGFGELFF
14 | TRBJ2-3 | TRBV29-1 | CSVGSSVGTDTQYF
14 | TRBJ1-4 | TRBV29-1 | CSVMTDATNEKLFF
15 | TRBJ2-7 | TRBV5-6 | CASRTLAGGPNEQYF
16 | TRBJ2-7 | TRBV7-2 | CASSPRGVRVSYEQYF
17 | TRBJ1-3 | TRBV18 | CASSPLKGQGNGNTIYF
16 | TRBJ2-3 | TRBV2 | CASRARGRHSTDTQYF
14 | TRBJ2-5 | TRBV28 | CASSLFWKAETQYF
18 | TRBJ2-3 | TRBV19 | CASSISIRGRRSTDTQYF
15 | TRBJ2-7 | TRBV5-5 | CASSLELAGVYEQYF
15 | TRBJ2-1 | TRBV19 | CASSISGQGNHEQFF
14 | TRBJ1-6 | TRBV7-9 | CASSLGGQDSPLHF
14 | TRBJ2-1 | TRBV29-1 | CSAGRLADSNEQFF
16 | TRBJ2-1 | TRBV6-4 | CASSEGTSGSHYEQFF
15 | TRBJ2-7 | TRBV19 | CASSISSGRPYEQYF
15 | TRBJ2-5 | TRBV9 | CASSVDIRDEETQYF
14 | TRBJ2-7 | TRBV7-9 | CASNPLMGGGEQYF